The entry below gives a single TCR beta chain sequence along with its context. The target antigen is unknown. Germline CDR1 reads SGHDT; CDR2 reads YYEEEE. The V gene end was trimmed by 4 bases and the J gene end by 2 bases; junction bases not matched to a gene: 12. This CDR3 is built from 16 residues. The data derive from a study of shared clonotypes between healthy human individuals. Study observations and caveats: An effect of sequencing depth on clonotype sharing among donors was expected.

In the original workflow: ImmunoSEQ sequences covered only the junction and lacked quality scores; filtering therefore differed. Clones were read by immunoSEQ multiplex PCR, and TCRdb kept only the in-frame ones, dropping some. D and trimming were read from the DNA, whereas the V and J calls and clone size are those reported in that table. This repertoire shows about 490,000 clones, 76% found once; its top ten account for over 10%. Caucasian adults living in Nashville, Tennessee, provided all samples. Genomic DNA, for the unsorted samples, came from some 100 million PBMCs. This chain links TRBV5-6 with TRBJ2-7; TRBD2 matches at 7 bases. What was sequenced was PBMCs. The clonotype comes from a woman aged 35 to 49 in good health. Some clones in this sample may be carry-over from other donors' samples. CDR3 DNA: TGTGCCAGCAGCATAGTAGCGGGTGGGTCTCCCTACGAGCAGTACTTC. It translates to CASSIVAGGSPYEQYF.